This T cell receptor (beta chain) was profiled in a study of T-cell reconstitution after alpha-beta-depleted transplantation in children. Study-wide findings and caveats: There were reportedly several hundred expanded graft clones from which alpha-beta T cells came about two months after transplant. A year had passed since transplant, and T-cell counts and diversity by then came mostly from newly produced T cells.

V trimming: 4 bases; J trimming: 10 bases; junction bases outside the gene matches: 6. Germline CDR1 is MDHEN and CDR2 is SYDVKM. The CDR3 has 13 amino acids. Molecular barcoding with unique molecular identifiers was used for the TCRbeta library. Using its own MiXCR run on the PCR reads, TCRdb lists one record per CDR3 protein. The sample comprises about 200,000 distinct CDR3 sequences, roughly 6% of which are singletons, and around 4.3% rests with the top ten. Many counts were recorded for this clonotype. Its antigen remains unknown. J is TRBJ2-1 and V is TRBV28; TRBD2 matches 8 bases. This clonotype originated in a girl under three years old with combined immunodeficiency, due to receive a stem cell transplant. Sequences were derived from PBMCs, sampled before TCRalphabeta/CD19-depleted stem cell transplant. CDR3 DNA: TGTGCCAGCAGTTCAAGCGGGAGAGGAGAGCAGTTCTTC. Its protein is CASSSSGRGEQFF.